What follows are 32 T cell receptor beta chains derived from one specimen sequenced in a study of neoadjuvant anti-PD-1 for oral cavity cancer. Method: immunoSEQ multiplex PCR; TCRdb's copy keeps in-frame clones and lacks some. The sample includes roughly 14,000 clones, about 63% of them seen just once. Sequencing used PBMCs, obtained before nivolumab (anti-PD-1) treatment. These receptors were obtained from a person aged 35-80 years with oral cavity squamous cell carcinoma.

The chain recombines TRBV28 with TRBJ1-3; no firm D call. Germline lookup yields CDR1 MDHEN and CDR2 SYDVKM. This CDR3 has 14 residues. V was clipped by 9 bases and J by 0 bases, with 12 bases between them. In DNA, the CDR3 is TGTGCCAGTCTCGAGGCGGACTCTGGAAACACCATATATTTT. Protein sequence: CASLEADSGNTIYF.

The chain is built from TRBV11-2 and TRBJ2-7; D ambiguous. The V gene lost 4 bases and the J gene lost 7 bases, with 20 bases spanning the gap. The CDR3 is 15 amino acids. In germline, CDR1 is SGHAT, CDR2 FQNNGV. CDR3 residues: CASSSLSSRGDEQYF. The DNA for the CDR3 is TGTGCCAGCAGCTCTCTCTCCTCTCGAGGAGATGAGCAGTACTTC.

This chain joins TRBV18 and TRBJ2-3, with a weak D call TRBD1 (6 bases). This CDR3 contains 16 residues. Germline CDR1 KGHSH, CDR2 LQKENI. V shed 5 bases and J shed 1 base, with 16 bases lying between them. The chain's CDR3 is CASSSIGSGGTDTQYF. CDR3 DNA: TGTGCCAGCTCATCAATTGGTTCAGGGGGCACAGATACGCAGTATTTT.

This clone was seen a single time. The CDR3 nucleotides are TGTGCCAGCAGTTTCGGGGCTTATTCACCCCTCCACTTT. It translates to CASSFGAYSPLHF. The chain carries TRBV27 and TRBJ1-6, with D perhaps matching TRBD1 (5 bases). Deletions cut 3 bases from V and 8 bases from J, with 8 bases between. This CDR3 contains 13 residues. The germline CDR1 and CDR2 sequences are MNHEY and SMNVEV (reference sequence).

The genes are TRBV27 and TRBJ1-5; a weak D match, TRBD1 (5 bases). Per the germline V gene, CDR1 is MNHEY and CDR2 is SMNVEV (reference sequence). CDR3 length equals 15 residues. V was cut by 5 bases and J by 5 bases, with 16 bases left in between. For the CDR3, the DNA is TGTGCCAGCAGTCATACTCAGGGTTTGCATCAGCCCCAGCATTTT. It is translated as CASSHTQGLHQPQHF.

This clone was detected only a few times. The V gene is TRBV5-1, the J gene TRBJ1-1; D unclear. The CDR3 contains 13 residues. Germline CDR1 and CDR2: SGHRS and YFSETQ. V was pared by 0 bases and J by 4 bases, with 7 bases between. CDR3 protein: CASSLGRGTEAFF. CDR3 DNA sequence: TGCGCCAGCAGCTTGGGCCGGGGCACTGAAGCTTTCTTT.

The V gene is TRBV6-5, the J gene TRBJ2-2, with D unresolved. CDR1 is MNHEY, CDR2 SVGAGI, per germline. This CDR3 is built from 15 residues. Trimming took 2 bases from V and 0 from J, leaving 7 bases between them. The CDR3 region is CASSYEGANTGELFF. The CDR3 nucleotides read TGTGCCAGCAGTTACGAAGGCGCGAACACCGGGGAGCTGTTTTTT.

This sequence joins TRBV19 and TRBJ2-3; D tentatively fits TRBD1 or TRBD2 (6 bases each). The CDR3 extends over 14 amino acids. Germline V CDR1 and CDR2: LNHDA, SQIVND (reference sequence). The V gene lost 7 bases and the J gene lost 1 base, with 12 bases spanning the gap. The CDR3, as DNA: TGTGCCAGTAAGTTCCGGGGGCGCACAGATACGCAGTATTTT. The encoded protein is CASKFRGRTDTQYF.

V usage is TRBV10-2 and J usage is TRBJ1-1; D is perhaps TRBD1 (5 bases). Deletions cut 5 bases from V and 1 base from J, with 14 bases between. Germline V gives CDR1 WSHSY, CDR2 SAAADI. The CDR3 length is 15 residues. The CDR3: CASSFLPGQNTEAFF. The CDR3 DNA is TGCGCCAGCAGTTTCCTTCCCGGACAGAACACTGAAGCTTTCTTT.

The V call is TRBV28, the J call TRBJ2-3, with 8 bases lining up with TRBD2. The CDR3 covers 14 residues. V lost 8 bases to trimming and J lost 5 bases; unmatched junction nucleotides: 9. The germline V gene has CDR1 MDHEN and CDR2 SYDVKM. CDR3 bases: TGTGCCAGCCTTACAGCTAGCGGGCAAGATACGCAGTATTTT. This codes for CASLTASGQDTQYF.

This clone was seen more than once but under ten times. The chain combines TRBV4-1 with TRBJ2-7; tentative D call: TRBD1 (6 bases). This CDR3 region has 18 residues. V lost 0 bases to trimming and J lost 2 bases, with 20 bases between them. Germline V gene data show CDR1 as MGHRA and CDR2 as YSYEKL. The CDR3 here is CASSQDPTGLSTAYEQYF. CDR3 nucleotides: TGCGCCAGCAGCCAAGATCCCACAGGGCTATCCACCGCCTACGAGCAGTACTTC.

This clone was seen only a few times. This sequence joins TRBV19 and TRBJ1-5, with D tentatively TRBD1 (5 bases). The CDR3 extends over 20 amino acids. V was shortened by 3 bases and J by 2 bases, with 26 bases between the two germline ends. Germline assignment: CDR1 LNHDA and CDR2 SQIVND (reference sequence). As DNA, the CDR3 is TGTGCCAGTAGTATGGCGGGGGACGGGAGGGCGCCGTTCCGCAATCAGCCCCAGCATTTT. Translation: CASSMAGDGRAPFRNQPQHF.

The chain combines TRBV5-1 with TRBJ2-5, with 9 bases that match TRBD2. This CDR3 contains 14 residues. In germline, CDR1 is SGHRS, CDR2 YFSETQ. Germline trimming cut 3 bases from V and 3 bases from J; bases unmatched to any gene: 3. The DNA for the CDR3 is TGCGCCAGCAGCTCGGGACTAGCCGAAGAGACCCAGTACTTC. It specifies CASSSGLAEETQYF.

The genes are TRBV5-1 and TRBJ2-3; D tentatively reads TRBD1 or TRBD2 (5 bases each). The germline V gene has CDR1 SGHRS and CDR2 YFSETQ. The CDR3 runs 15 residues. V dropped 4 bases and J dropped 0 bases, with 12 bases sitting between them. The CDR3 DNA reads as TGCGCCAGCAGCCATCTGGGGGATAGCACAGATACGCAGTATTTT. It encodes CASSHLGDSTDTQYF.

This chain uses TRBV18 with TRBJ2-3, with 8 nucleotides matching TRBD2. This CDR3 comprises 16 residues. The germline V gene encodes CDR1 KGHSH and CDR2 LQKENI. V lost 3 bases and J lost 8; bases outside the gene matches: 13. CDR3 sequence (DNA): TGTGCCAGCTCACCCCAAATCGGGAGGGCCTCGAGTACGCAGTATTTT. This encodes CASSPQIGRASSTQYF.

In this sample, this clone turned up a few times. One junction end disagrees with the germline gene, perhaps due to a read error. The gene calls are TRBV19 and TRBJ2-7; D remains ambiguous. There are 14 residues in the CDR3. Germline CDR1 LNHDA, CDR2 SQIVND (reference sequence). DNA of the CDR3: TGTGCCAGTAGTGAGGCGAGTAGACCGTCTTCCTTGCACTTC. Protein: CASSEASRPSSLHF.

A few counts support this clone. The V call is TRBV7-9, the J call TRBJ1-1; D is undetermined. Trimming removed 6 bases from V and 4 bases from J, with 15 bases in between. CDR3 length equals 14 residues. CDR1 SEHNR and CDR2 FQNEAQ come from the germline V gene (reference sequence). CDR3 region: CASRHAAMGTEAFF. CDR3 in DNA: TGTGCCAGCAGACATGCCGCTATGGGCACTGAAGCTTTCTTT.

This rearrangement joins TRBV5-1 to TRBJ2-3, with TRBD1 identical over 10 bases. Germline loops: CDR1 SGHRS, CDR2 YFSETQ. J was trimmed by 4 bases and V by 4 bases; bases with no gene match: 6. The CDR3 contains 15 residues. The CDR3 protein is CASSPLGTGADTQYF. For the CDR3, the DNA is TGCGCCAGCAGCCCCCTAGGGACAGGGGCAGATACGCAGTATTTT.

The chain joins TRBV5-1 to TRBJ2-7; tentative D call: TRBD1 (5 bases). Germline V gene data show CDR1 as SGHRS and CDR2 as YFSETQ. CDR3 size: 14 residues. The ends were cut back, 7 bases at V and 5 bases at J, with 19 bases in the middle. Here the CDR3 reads CASSPRSGIHEQYF. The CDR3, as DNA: TGCGCCAGCTCCCCACGGTCAGGGATCCACGAGCAGTACTTC.

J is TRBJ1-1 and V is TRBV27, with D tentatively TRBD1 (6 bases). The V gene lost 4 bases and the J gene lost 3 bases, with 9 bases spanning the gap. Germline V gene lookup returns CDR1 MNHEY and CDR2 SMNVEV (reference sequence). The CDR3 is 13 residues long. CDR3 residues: CASSYRVYTEAFF. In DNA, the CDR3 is TGTGCCAGCAGTTACAGGGTTTACACTGAAGCTTTCTTT.

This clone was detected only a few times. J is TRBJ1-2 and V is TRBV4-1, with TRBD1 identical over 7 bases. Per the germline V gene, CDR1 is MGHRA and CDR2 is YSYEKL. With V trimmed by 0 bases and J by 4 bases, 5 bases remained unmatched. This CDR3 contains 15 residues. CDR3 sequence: CASSQERGGGYGYTF. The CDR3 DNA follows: TGCGCCAGCAGCCAAGAGAGAGGGGGCGGCTATGGCTACACCTTC.

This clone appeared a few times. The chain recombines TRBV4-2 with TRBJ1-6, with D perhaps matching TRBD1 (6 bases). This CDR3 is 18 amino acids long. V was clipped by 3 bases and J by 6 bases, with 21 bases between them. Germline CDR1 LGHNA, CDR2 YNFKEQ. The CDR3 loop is CASSHPGGGLLGNSPLHF. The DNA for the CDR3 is TGTGCCAGCAGCCACCCCGGGGGGGGCTTATTGGGTAATTCACCCCTCCACTTT.

The CDR3 protein is CASSEARGGQETQYF. In nucleotides, the CDR3 is TGTGCCAGCAGTGAAGCGCGGGGAGGGCAAGAGACCCAGTACTTC. The gene calls are TRBV2 and TRBJ2-5; 7 bases map to TRBD2. Germline trimming cut 0 bases from V and 2 bases from J; bases unmatched to any gene: 3. The CDR3 runs 15 residues. The germline gives CDR1 SNHLY, CDR2 FYNNEI.

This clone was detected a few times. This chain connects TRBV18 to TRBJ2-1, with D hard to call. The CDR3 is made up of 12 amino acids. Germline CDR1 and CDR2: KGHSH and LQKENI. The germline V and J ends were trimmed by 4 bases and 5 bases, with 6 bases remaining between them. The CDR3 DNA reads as TGTGCCAGCTCACTATCTGACAATGAGCAGTTCTTC. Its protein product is CASSLSDNEQFF. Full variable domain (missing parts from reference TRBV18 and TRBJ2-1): NAGVMQNPRHLVRRRGQEARLRCSPMKGHSHVYWYRQLPEEGLKFMVYLQKENIIDESGMPKERFSAEFPKEGPSILRIQQVVRGDSAAYFCASSLSDNEQFFGPGTRLTVL.

CDR3 in DNA: TGCGCCACGACTTCCGGGACTAGCGGGGGGGCCGGTGGGGAGCTGTTTTTT. Its protein is CATTSGTSGGAGGELFF. The gene calls are TRBV10-2 and TRBJ2-2; 16 bases fit TRBD2. V dropped 10 bases and J dropped 8; count of bases not matched to a gene: 13. This CDR3 is built from 17 residues. CDR1 WSHSY and CDR2 SAAADI come from the germline V gene.

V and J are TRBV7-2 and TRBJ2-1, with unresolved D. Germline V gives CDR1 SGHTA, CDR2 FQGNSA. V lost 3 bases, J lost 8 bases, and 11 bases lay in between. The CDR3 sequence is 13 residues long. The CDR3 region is CASSFRMVHEQFF. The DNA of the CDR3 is TGTGCCAGCAGCTTTCGGATGGTGCATGAGCAGTTCTTC.

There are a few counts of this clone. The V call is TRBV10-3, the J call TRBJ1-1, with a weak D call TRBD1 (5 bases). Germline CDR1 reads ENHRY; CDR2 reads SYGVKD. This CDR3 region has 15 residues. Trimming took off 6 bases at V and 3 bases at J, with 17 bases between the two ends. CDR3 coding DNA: TGTGCCATCAGCAGAGGCGGGACTGGAGACACTGAAGCTTTCTTT. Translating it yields CAISRGGTGDTEAFF.

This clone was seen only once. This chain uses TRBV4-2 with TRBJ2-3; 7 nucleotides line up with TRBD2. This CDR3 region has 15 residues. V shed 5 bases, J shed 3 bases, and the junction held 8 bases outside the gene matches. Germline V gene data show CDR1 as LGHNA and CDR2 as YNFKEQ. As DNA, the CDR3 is TGTGCCAGCAGCGCTAATGGACTAGGAACAGATACGCAGTATTTT. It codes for CASSANGLGTDTQYF.

The CDR3 DNA sequence: TGTGCCAGCAGTGAACTAGCGGGGGGATCCCGAGAGACCCAGTACTTC. It is translated as CASSELAGGSRETQYF. The chain links TRBV25-1 to TRBJ2-5; 11 bases map to TRBD2. With 2 bases clipped from V and 4 bases from J, the junction kept 6 bases outside the gene matches. Looked up from germline, CDR1 is MGHDK and CDR2 is SYGVNS. This CDR3 has 16 residues.

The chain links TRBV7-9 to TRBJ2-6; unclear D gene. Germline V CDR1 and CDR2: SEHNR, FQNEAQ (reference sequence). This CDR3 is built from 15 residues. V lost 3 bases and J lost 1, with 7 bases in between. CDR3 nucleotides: TGTGCCAGCAGCTTTGTCGGATCTGGGGCCAACGTCCTGACTTTC. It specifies CASSFVGSGANVLTF.

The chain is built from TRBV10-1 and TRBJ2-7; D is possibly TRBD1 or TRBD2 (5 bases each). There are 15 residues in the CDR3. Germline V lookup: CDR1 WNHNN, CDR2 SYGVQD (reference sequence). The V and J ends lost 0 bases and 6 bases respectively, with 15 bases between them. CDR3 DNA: TGCGCCAGCAGTGAGTCCCAGAGGGGCAGGAGCGAGCAGTACTTC. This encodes CASSESQRGRSEQYF.

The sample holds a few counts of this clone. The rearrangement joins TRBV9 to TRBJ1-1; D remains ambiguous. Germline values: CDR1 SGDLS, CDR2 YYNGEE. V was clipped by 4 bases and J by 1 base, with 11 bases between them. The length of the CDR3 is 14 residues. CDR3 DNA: TGTGCCAGCAGCCAGTCGGCAGGGAACACTGAAGCTTTCTTT. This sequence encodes CASSQSAGNTEAFF.